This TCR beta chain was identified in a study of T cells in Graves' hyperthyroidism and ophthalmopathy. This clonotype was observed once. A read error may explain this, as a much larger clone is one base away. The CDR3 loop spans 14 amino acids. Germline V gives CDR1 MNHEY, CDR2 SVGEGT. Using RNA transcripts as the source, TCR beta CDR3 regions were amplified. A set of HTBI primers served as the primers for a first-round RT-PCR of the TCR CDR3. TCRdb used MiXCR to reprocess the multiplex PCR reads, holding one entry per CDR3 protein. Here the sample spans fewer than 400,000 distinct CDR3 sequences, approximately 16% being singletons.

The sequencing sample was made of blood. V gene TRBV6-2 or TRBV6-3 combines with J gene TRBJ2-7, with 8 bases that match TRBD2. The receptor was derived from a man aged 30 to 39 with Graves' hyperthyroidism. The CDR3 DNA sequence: TGTGACAGCAGCCGATCCGGGGGGGCACGGGAGCAGTACTTC. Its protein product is CDSSRSGGAREQYF.